This is a list of T cell receptor beta chains from one sample in a study of T cell repertoires in cytomegalovirus infection. TCRdb processed the reads anew with MiXCR; each CDR3 protein has one entry. The data hold around 490,000 distinct CDR3 sequences, with less than 30% observed a single time. Sequencing was done on a sample of PBMCs. Source of these receptors: a human donor in good health (CMV status not recorded). Some clones in this sample may be carry-over from other donors' samples. The CDR3 runs from the conserved cysteine through the conserved F or W. The D gene is left open where the match is weak. Only part of the rows carry a size: once, few, many, or a class if the clone is expanded.

CDR3 DNA	CDR3 protein	V gene	clone size	J gene	D gene
TGTGCCAGCAGGGGAACAGGGGGGATTATGAACACTGAAGCTTTCTTT	CASRGTGGIMNTEAFF	TRBV2	-	TRBJ1-1	TRBD1
TGTGCCAGTACCACATCAAATTCTGGAAACACCATATATTTT	CASTTSNSGNTIYF	TRBV19	-	TRBJ1-3	-
TGCAGTGCTAGACTAGCGGGACCGGATGAGCAGTTCTTC	CSARLAGPDEQFF	TRBV20-1	few	TRBJ2-1	TRBD2
TGTGCCAGTAGTATTTTCGGGGCCATTAGCAATCAGCCCCAGCATTTT	CASSIFGAISNQPQHF	TRBV19	-	TRBJ1-5	-
TGTGCCAGCAGCTTAGTTGTAGCGGGAGGGGCAGATACGCAGTATTTT	CASSLVVAGGADTQYF	TRBV7-2	many	TRBJ2-3	TRBD2
TGTGCCATCAGTGAGAAAATTAGCAGCGGTGAGCAGTTCTTC	CAISEKISSGEQFF	TRBV10-3	few	TRBJ2-1	-
TGTGCCAGTATCGGTCCAGGGCAGGGGGTCACCGGGGAGCTGTTTTTT	CASIGPGQGVTGELFF	TRBV19	few	TRBJ2-2	TRBD1
TGTGCCAGCACCGGAAACCGGGGGCACCAAGAGACCCAGTACTTC	CASTGNRGHQETQYF	TRBV28	-	TRBJ2-5	-
TGTGCCAGCGGGCAGGGAAACATTCAGTACTTC	CASGQGNIQYF	TRBV6-2/TRBV6-3	few	TRBJ2-4	-
TGTGCCGGCAGCAAGATAGAACCCGGGGAGCTGTTTTTT	CAGSKIEPGELFF	TRBV11-3	-	TRBJ2-2	-
TGTGCCAGTATAGACCGAGGGACAGGCGCAACCGGGGAGCTGTTTTTT	CASIDRGTGATGELFF	TRBV19	-	TRBJ2-2	TRBD1
TGTGCCAGCAGTCCACTTGGACAGGGGGCTTCTCAGCCCCAGCATTTT	CASSPLGQGASQPQHF	TRBV28	-	TRBJ1-5	TRBD1
TGTGCCAGTAGTCCCCGCATCGGGACAGGGTACAATGAGCAGTTCTTC	CASSPRIGTGYNEQFF	TRBV19	few	TRBJ2-1	TRBD1
TGTGCCAGTAGTCCTTGGACTAGCGGGACATACAATGAGCAGTTCTTC	CASSPWTSGTYNEQFF	TRBV19	once	TRBJ2-1	TRBD2
TGTGCCAGCAGCCCAGTACTAGCGGGTTCCTACGAGCAGTACTTC	CASSPVLAGSYEQYF	TRBV7-2	many	TRBJ2-7	TRBD2
TGTGCCACCAGTGACCGGGGGATATTGGATACGCAGTATTTT	CATSDRGILDTQYF	TRBV24-1	few	TRBJ2-3	-
TGTGCCAGCAGCTCCGGCCCACTGACTAGCGGGACGAGCTCCTACAATGAGCAGTTCTTC	CASSSGPLTSGTSSYNEQFF	TRBV7-2	many	TRBJ2-1	TRBD2
TGCAGCGTTGAAATGGGGGACACCTATGGCTACACCTTC	CSVEMGDTYGYTF	TRBV29-1	-	TRBJ1-2	-
TGTGCCAGCAGCTTCCGGGACATAGGGGAAGGGGCCAACGTCCTGACTTTC	CASSFRDIGEGANVLTF	TRBV7-3	-	TRBJ2-6	-
TGTGCCAGCAGTACCCCCCGGGGGATTATCTACGAGCAGTACTTC	CASSTPRGIIYEQYF	TRBV27	-	TRBJ2-7	-
TGTGCCAGCAGTGAACCCCACACTTCAGAGCAGTTCTTC	CASSEPHTSEQFF	TRBV25-1	few	TRBJ2-1	-
TGTGCCAGCAGCTTGGACGGGTTGAACAATGAGCAGTTCTTC	CASSLDGLNNEQFF	TRBV5-4	-	TRBJ2-1	-
TGTGCCAGCAGAACAGGGCCGGTCCCCGGGGAGCTGTTTTTT	CASRTGPVPGELFF	TRBV6-2/TRBV6-3	many	TRBJ2-2	-
TGTGCCAGTACGAGACGGAGTAGCTCCTACAATGAGCAGTTCTTC	CASTRRSSSYNEQFF	TRBV27	-	TRBJ2-1	-
TGTGCCATCAGATCCGGGACTAGCGGGAGACAGGATGAGCAGTTCTTC	CAIRSGTSGRQDEQFF	TRBV10-3	-	TRBJ2-1	TRBD2
TGTGCCAGCGGGCAATACAATGAGCAGTTCTTC	CASGQYNEQFF	TRBV25-1	once	TRBJ2-1	-
TGCAGTGCTAGAAGTGGGCAGGAGGATTTAGGTTTCTTC	CSARSGQEDLGFF	TRBV20-1	few	TRBJ2-1	-
TGTGCCAGCAGTGAGTTTAGCGGGAGGAACACCGGGGAGCTGTTTTTT	CASSEFSGRNTGELFF	TRBV25-1	few	TRBJ2-2	TRBD2
TGTGCCAGCAGCTTAGGACTAGCGGGAGTAGTAAATGAGCAGTTCTTC	CASSLGLAGVVNEQFF	TRBV7-9	-	TRBJ2-1	TRBD2
TGTGCCAGCAGGGGGGGGGGGACTAAGTACTTC	CASRGGGTKYF	TRBV28	-	TRBJ2-5	TRBD2
TGCAGCGTTGGACGGATGAACACTGAAGCTTTCTTT	CSVGRMNTEAFF	TRBV29-1	-	TRBJ1-1	-
TGTGCCAGCAGCTTCGAAGGGGGCCTGCGGTCCGGAAACACCATATATTTT	CASSFEGGLRSGNTIYF	TRBV7-3	many	TRBJ1-3	TRBD1
TGCAGTCACATCGGGGGAGGGAACACTGAAGCTTTCTTT	CSHIGGGNTEAFF	TRBV20-1	few	TRBJ1-1	-
TGCAGTGCTAGAGATCGGACATTAGCCAAAAACATTCAGTACTTC	CSARDRTLAKNIQYF	TRBV20-1	-	TRBJ2-4	-
TGTGCCAGCAGTTCTGGCGGGAGAACCATGAATGAGCAGTTCTTC	CASSSGGRTMNEQFF	TRBV28	-	TRBJ2-1	TRBD2
TGTGCCAGTAGTCTACTAGAAGGTAATGAGCAGTTCTTC	CASSLLEGNEQFF	TRBV19	-	TRBJ2-1	-
TGTGCCAGCAGCCAGACGAGGGATACGCAGTATTTT	CASSQTRDTQYF	TRBV6-2/TRBV6-3	-	TRBJ2-3	-
TGTGCCTGGAGTGTGGACGGGAGTTCCTACGAGCAGTACTTC	CAWSVDGSSYEQYF	TRBV30	-	TRBJ2-7	-
TGCGCCAGCAGCTCGCAGGGATACGGTAACACTGAAGCTTTCTTT	CASSSQGYGNTEAFF	TRBV5-1	-	TRBJ1-1	-
TGTGCCAGTAGTAGGGTCCACAATCAGCCCCAGCATTTT	CASSRVHNQPQHF	TRBV19	-	TRBJ1-5	-
TGTGCCAGCAGCTCGCCCGGGACAGGGGCCCCAGATACGCAGTATTTT	CASSSPGTGAPDTQYF	TRBV7-8	many	TRBJ2-3	TRBD1
TGTGCCAGCGACAGTGGAGTGTTGGCCGGGGAGCTGTTTTTT	CASDSGVLAGELFF	TRBV7-9	-	TRBJ2-2	-
TGTGCCAGCAGCTCGGGACCTGGCACAGATACGCAGTATTTT	CASSSGPGTDTQYF	TRBV7-8	many	TRBJ2-3	-
TGTGCCAACGAGACAGACAGCTCTGGGGCCAACGTCCTGACTTTC	CANETDSSGANVLTF	TRBV7-3	many	TRBJ2-6	-
TGCGCCAGCAGCCAAGACTCGGGGACCCTCGACGAGCAGTACTTC	CASSQDSGTLDEQYF	TRBV4-1	-	TRBJ2-7	-
TGTGCCAGCAGCTTTGGCCCATTTGAAGCTTTCTTT	CASSFGPFEAFF	TRBV7-2	many	TRBJ1-1	-
TGTGCCAGCAGCTCCCCGGGACTAGCGGTCTCCTACAATGAGCAGTTCTTC	CASSSPGLAVSYNEQFF	TRBV5-6	-	TRBJ2-1	TRBD2
TGTGCCAGCAGTAAGAAGTTCACAGATACGCAGTATTTT	CASSKKFTDTQYF	TRBV7-2	many	TRBJ2-3	-
TGTGCCAGCAGCTTGGGACTAGCAGGTGAGCAGTTCTTC	CASSLGLAGEQFF	TRBV7-2	many	TRBJ2-1	TRBD2
TGCAGTGCTAGAGATGGGTCTCGCGGGGGCATCCAAGAGACCCAGTACTTC	CSARDGSRGGIQETQYF	TRBV20-1	few	TRBJ2-5	-
TGTGCCACCAGTGTCCTCCGGGGAGGTGAGCAGTTCTTC	CATSVLRGGEQFF	TRBV24-1	-	TRBJ2-1	-
TGTGCCAGTAGTTTAAGCGGGAAAGGCGCCTACAATGAGCAGTTCTTC	CASSLSGKGAYNEQFF	TRBV19	-	TRBJ2-1	TRBD2
TGTGCCAGCAGTTTACTGGCTAGCGGGGGTAATGAGCAGTTCTTC	CASSLLASGGNEQFF	TRBV12-3/TRBV12-4	-	TRBJ2-1	TRBD2
TGCGCCAGCAGTCGGTCTCTGGACCCACCCCCCTCGGGCAATCAGCCCCAGCATTTT	CASSRSLDPPPSGNQPQHF	TRBV23-1	-	TRBJ1-5	-
TGCAGCGCCCTTAGGGACAGAAGGCCCTTACCTTACGAGCAGTACTTC	CSALRDRRPLPYEQYF	TRBV29-1	few	TRBJ2-7	TRBD1